The 20 T cell receptor beta chains below all came from one sample that was sequenced in a study of PD-1 blockade in mismatch repair-deficient tumors. TCRdb keeps only in-frame clones here, not all; method: immunoSEQ multiplex PCR. The data hold about 84,000 clones, with 81% observed a single time. The sample in question was peripheral blood, obtained 12 weeks after starting pembrolizumab. The receptors shown here come from an adult with mismatch repair-deficient cancer.

The CDR3 here is CASSSAQSYSNQPQHF. The CDR3 bases are TGTGCCAGCAGTTCCGCGCAGAGCTATAGCAATCAGCCCCAGCATTTT. The rearrangement links TRBV28 to TRBJ1-5; no firm D call. Deletions cut 4 bases from V and 0 bases from J, with 13 bases between. This CDR3 is 16 amino acids long. From germline, CDR1 is MDHEN and CDR2 SYDVKM.

The V call is TRBV28, the J call TRBJ2-7, with D perhaps matching TRBD1 or TRBD2 (5 bases each). Trimming removed 4 bases from V and 2 bases from J, with 12 bases in between. Germline V gives CDR1 MDHEN, CDR2 SYDVKM. This CDR3 spans 14 amino acids. The CDR3 is CASSSGTATYEQYF. DNA for the CDR3: TGTGCCAGCAGTTCCGGGACGGCGACCTACGAGCAGTACTTC.

The chain uses TRBV9 and TRBJ2-1; 9 bases agree with TRBD2. Unmatched junction bases numbered 7, after V lost 3 bases and J lost 3 bases. Germline V lookup: CDR1 SGDLS, CDR2 YYNGEE. CDR3 size: 16 residues. CDR3 amino acids: CASSAEAGGLYNEQFF. DNA of the CDR3: TGTGCCAGCAGCGCGGAAGCGGGAGGACTCTACAATGAGCAGTTCTTC. Complete variable domain (other parts from reference TRBV9 and TRBJ2-1): DSGVTQTPKHLITATGQRVTLRCSPRSGDLSVYWYQQSLDQGLQFLIQYYNGEERAKGNILERFSAQQFPDLHSELNLSSLELGDSALYFCASSAEAGGLYNEQFFGPGTRLTVL.

The chain combines TRBV19 with TRBJ1-3, with D perhaps TRBD1 (5 bases). Trimming pared 6 bases from V and 3 bases from J, leaving 18 bases between. Germline CDR1 and CDR2: LNHDA and SQIVND (reference sequence). The length of the CDR3 is 16 residues. The CDR3, as DNA: TGTGCCAGTAGCCTAATGTGGGGGAGCGATGGAAACACCATATATTTT. Translation: CASSLMWGSDGNTIYF.

The chain has TRBV14 and TRBJ1-2; D gene unclear. V was shortened by 3 bases and J by 6 bases, with 11 bases between the two germline ends. CDR1 is SGHDN, CDR2 FVKESK, per germline. The CDR3 is 13 amino acids. This CDR3 reads CASSHEETHGYTF. In DNA form, the CDR3 reads TGTGCCAGCAGCCATGAGGAAACGCATGGCTACACCTTC. Full variable domain (outside the CDR3, taken from reference TRBV14 and TRBJ1-2): EAGVTQFPSHSVIEKGQTVTLRCDPISGHDNLYWYRRVMGKEIKFLLHFVKESKQDESGMPNNRFLAERTGGTYSTLKVQPAELEDSGVYFCASSHEETHGYTFGSGTRLTVV.

A single count supports this clone. The junction departs from germline at one end; a sequencing error may be responsible. The chain employs TRBV7-9 and TRBJ2-7, with D perhaps TRBD1 or TRBD2 (6 bases each). The CDR3 covers 12 residues. Germline V CDR1 and CDR2: SEHNR, FQNEAQ (reference sequence). CDR3 protein: CASSSRGNREHF. CDR3 sequence (DNA): TGTGCCAGCAGCTCCCGGGGGAACAGGGAGCACTTC.

The chain links TRBV5-5 to TRBJ2-3; 9 bases are shared with TRBD1. In germline, CDR1 is SGHKS, CDR2 YYEKEE (reference sequence). The CDR3 totals 16 residues. The V segment lost 1 base and the J segment 5 bases; nucleotides outside the gene matches: 8. CDR3 in amino acids: CASSLFGQGMLDTQYF. The CDR3 DNA reads TGTGCCAGCAGCTTGTTTGGACAGGGGATGTTAGATACGCAGTATTTT.

The J gene is TRBJ2-7, the V gene TRBV9; 13 nucleotides align to TRBD2. CDR1 SGDLS and CDR2 YYNGEE come from the germline V gene. V shed 0 bases, J shed 6 bases, and the junction held 6 bases outside the gene matches. CDR3 length equals 16 residues. CDR3 in DNA: TGTGCCAGCAGCGTAGTGGGGACTAGCGGGACTCGCGAGCAGTACTTC. It codes for CASSVVGTSGTREQYF.

The V gene is TRBV29-1, the J gene TRBJ2-3; 9 positions agree with TRBD1. Germline-derived CDR1 and CDR2 are SQVTM and ANQGSEA. The CDR3 spans 15 residues. Trimming removed 5 bases from V and 1 base from J; junction bases left unmatched: 7. CDR3 residues: CSVLPGQGGTDTQYF. The CDR3 nucleotides read TGCAGCGTTCTTCCGGGACAGGGAGGCACAGATACGCAGTATTTT.

This sequence joins TRBV7-2 and TRBJ1-2; maybe TRBD1 (6 bases). Germline V CDR1 and CDR2: SGHTA, FQGNSA. The CDR3 length is 14 residues. Between the trimmed V and J ends, which lost 4 bases and 4 bases, there was a span of 13 bases. Here the CDR3 DNA reads TGTGCCAGCAGCTCCCACGGGGGGCCCTATGGCTACACCTTC. It codes for CASSSHGGPYGYTF.

This rearrangement joins TRBV19 to TRBJ2-5; 7 bases are shared with TRBD2. This CDR3 has 15 residues. The germline gives CDR1 LNHDA, CDR2 SQIVND (reference sequence). V lost 6 bases to trimming and J lost 1 base; unmatched junction nucleotides: 8. In DNA form, the CDR3 reads TGTGCCAGTAGCTCCAGGCCTAGCGGCCAAGAGACCCAGTACTTC. Translation gives CASSSRPSGQETQYF.

V usage is TRBV14 and J usage is TRBJ1-1; D call uncertain. The V gene lost 1 base and the J gene lost 5 bases, with 14 bases spanning the gap. CDR1 and CDR2 (germline): SGHDN, FVKESK. This CDR3 has 15 amino acids. CDR3 sequence: CASSQGLGYWTEAFF. The CDR3, as DNA: TGTGCCAGCAGCCAAGGTCTAGGGTATTGGACTGAAGCTTTCTTT.

The chain couples TRBV7-2 to TRBJ2-2, with 7 bases lining up with TRBD1. Germline CDR1 is SGHTA and CDR2 is FQGNSA. This CDR3 has 15 amino acids. V lost 5 bases and J lost 2; bases outside the gene matches: 5. CDR3 DNA sequence: TGTGCCAGCAGCCCCACAGGGGTAAACACCGGGGAGCTGTTTTTT. Protein sequence: CASSPTGVNTGELFF.

The gene calls are TRBV5-5 and TRBJ1-1; D is unclear. The germline gives CDR1 SGHKS, CDR2 YYEKEE (reference sequence). CDR3 length: 11 amino acids. Deletions cut 0 bases from V and 7 bases from J, with 4 bases between. The CDR3 DNA reads as TGTGCCAGCAGCTTGGCCGGTGAAGCTTTCTTT. This translates into CASSLAGEAFF.

The J gene is TRBJ2-1, the V gene TRBV9, with no clear D. CDR1 and CDR2 from the germline V gene are SGDLS and YYNGEE. V lost 2 bases and J 7 bases, leaving 7 bases between the germline ends. This CDR3 has 12 amino acids. CDR3 loop: CASSVRANEQFF. CDR3 DNA: TGTGCCAGCAGCGTGAGAGCAAATGAGCAGTTCTTC.

This chain uses TRBV19 with TRBJ2-1; the D is unclear. The CDR3 has 12 residues. From germline, CDR1 is LNHDA and CDR2 SQIVND (reference sequence). Deletions cut 7 bases from V and 6 bases from J, with 10 bases between. The CDR3 spells CASISGINEQFF. CDR3 DNA sequence: TGTGCCAGTATTTCGGGCATCAATGAGCAGTTCTTC.

This clone was recorded a few times. The gene calls are TRBV27 and TRBJ2-1; D not resolved. CDR1 and CDR2 (germline): MNHEY, SMNVEV (reference sequence). Trimming left V 2 bases short and J 9 bases short, with 17 bases between. The CDR3 sequence is 15 residues long. The CDR3 coding sequence is TGTGCCAGCAGTTTACCCCCGAGATATCACACTGAGCAGTTCTTC. Translation gives CASSLPPRYHTEQFF.

The rearrangement joins TRBV28 to TRBJ2-3; 9 bases match TRBD1. Germline values: CDR1 MDHEN, CDR2 SYDVKM. The CDR3 is 15 amino acids. The V segment lost 6 bases and the J segment 3 bases; nucleotides outside the gene matches: 7. CDR3 DNA sequence: TGTGCCAGCAGGCCCGGGACAGGGTGGACAGATACGCAGTATTTT. Amino acids: CASRPGTGWTDTQYF.

The rearrangement uses TRBV9 and TRBJ2-1; 9 nucleotides align to TRBD2. Germline V gene lookup returns CDR1 SGDLS and CDR2 YYNGEE. V shed 2 bases and J 7 bases; nucleotides not matched to a gene: 7. The CDR3 covers 15 residues. The CDR3 loop is CASSVASGIGNEQFF. CDR3 nucleotides: TGTGCCAGCAGCGTGGCTAGCGGGATCGGAAATGAGCAGTTCTTC.

V gene TRBV19 combines with J gene TRBJ1-1, with D hard to call. The germline CDR1 and CDR2 sequences are LNHDA and SQIVND (reference sequence). With 3 bases removed from V and 3 bases from J, the gap between germline ends came to 8 bases. The CDR3 has 13 amino acids. The CDR3 spells CASSIQSYTEAFF. The CDR3 nucleotides read TGTGCCAGTAGTATCCAGTCCTACACTGAAGCTTTCTTT.